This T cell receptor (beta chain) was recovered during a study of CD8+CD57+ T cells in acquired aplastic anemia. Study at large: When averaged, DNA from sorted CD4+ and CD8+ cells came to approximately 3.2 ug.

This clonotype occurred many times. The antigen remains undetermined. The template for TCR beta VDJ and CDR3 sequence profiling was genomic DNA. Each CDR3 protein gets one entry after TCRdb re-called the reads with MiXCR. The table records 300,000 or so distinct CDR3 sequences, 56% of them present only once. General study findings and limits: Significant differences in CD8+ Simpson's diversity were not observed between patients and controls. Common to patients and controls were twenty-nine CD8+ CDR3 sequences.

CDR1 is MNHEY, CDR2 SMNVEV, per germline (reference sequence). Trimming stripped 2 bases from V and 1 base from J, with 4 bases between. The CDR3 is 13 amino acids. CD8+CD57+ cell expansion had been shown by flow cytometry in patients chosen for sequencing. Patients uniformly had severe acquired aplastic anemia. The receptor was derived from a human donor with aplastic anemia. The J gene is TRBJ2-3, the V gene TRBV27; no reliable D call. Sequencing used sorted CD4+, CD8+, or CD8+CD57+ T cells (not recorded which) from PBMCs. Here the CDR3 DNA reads TGTGCCAGCAGTTTACGCGGCACAGATACGCAGTATTTT. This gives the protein CASSLRGTDTQYF.